The clone carrying this T cell receptor beta chain was counted a few times. Its antigen remains unknown. A single heparinised draw of approximately 100 mL on average was taken per donor. The authors reverse transcribed all of the isolated RNA, so sequencing captured expressed TCRB transcripts. The study sequenced naive, central memory and regulatory T cell samples to an average of roughly 3.8 million reads. Sequencing used immunoSEQ multiplex PCR; TCRdb keeps in-frame clones, though not all of them. Among roughly 370,000 clones listed, 11% to 15% were seen once. V shed 5 bases and J shed 0 bases, with 11 bases lying between them. The length of the CDR3 is 15 residues. Germline V gene sequence: CDR1 KGHSH, CDR2 LQKENI. This sample is drawn from a study of beta chain features in type 1 diabetes. Study outcomes and limitations: Researchers reported that naive, central memory and Treg TCRB repertoires appeared more similar in patients than in healthy donors. Researchers could not determine here whether HLA type influences TCRB rearrangement.

The chain carries TRBV18 and TRBJ1-3; D is perhaps TRBD1 (6 bases). The origin of this receptor is a man under 40 in good health. The source material was naive CD4+ T cells from blood. CDR3 sequence reads: CASSLQGFSGNTIYF. CDR3 in DNA: TGTGCCAGCTCATTGCAGGGGTTCTCTGGAAACACCATATATTTT.